The 2 T cell receptor beta chains listed next were all sequenced from one sample in a study of blood T cell repertoires in COVID-19. Only in-frame clones appear in the TCRdb table, and some are missing; sequencing was by immunoSEQ multiplex PCR. This table has 200,000 to 250,000 clones, more than 65% appearing once. The source material was peripheral blood. These receptors were obtained from a woman aged 60-70 years with acute or convalescent COVID-19.

This clone has just a few counts. The chain has TRBV14 and TRBJ1-4; TRBD1 might be the D (5 bases). Trimming took off 3 bases at V and 14 bases at J, with 16 bases between the two ends. Germline loops: CDR1 SGHDN, CDR2 FVKESK. This CDR3 contains 13 residues. CDR3 DNA: TGTGCCAGCAGCCATAGGAGGTCGGGGGTCCTGTTTTTT. Translated, it gives CASSHRRSGVLFF.

The V and J genes are TRBV18 and TRBJ1-1, with 7 bases fitting TRBD1. This CDR3 contains 17 residues. The V segment lost 2 bases and the J segment 4 bases; nucleotides outside the gene matches: 13. The germline V gene has CDR1 KGHSH and CDR2 LQKENI. CDR3 amino acids: CASSPSLAGGRGTEAFF. The CDR3 DNA follows: TGTGCCAGCTCACCATCTTTGGCAGGGGGGAGAGGCACTGAAGCTTTCTTT.